The TCR beta chain described here comes from a study of blood T cell repertoires in COVID-19. V was clipped by 2 bases and J by 6 bases, with 12 bases between them. Germline assignment: CDR1 SGHNT and CDR2 YYREEE (reference sequence). The CDR3 spans 13 residues. Here immunoSEQ multiplex PCR was the method, and the copy in TCRdb shows in-frame clones only, minus some. In the table there are 25,000 or so clones, approximately 94% of which are singletons. The clonotype originates from a woman aged 50 to 60 with active COVID-19. The chain recombines TRBV5-4 with TRBJ2-7; D remains ambiguous. Sequenced input: peripheral blood. The CDR3 nucleotides are TGTGCCAGCAGCTTACACCAAGCAGGCGAGCAGTACTTC. As protein: CASSLHQAGEQYF.